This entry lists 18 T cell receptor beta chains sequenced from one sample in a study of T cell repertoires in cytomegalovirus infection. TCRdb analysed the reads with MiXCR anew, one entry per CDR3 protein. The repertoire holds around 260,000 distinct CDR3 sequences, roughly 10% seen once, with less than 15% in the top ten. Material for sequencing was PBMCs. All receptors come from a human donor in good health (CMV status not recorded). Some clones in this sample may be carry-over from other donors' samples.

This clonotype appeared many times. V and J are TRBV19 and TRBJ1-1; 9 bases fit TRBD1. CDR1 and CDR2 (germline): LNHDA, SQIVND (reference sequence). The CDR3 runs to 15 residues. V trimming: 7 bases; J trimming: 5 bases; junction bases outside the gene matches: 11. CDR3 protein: CASTVQGARRTEAFF. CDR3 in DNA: TGTGCCAGTACGGTACAGGGGGCAAGGCGGACTGAAGCTTTCTTT.

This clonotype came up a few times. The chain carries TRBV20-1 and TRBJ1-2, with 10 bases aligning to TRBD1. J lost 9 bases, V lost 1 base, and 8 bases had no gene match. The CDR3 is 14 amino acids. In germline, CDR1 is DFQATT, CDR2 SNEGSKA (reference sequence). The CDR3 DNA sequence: TGCAGTGCTAGAGCCCAGACAGGGGGCGGGAGCTACACCTTC. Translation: CSARAQTGGGSYTF.

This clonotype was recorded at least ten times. The chain's CDR3 is CASSLTATRIEAFF. Written as DNA, the CDR3 is TGTGCCAGCAGTTTGACGGCCACCCGGATTGAAGCTTTCTTT. The V and J genes are TRBV12-3 or TRBV12-4 and TRBJ1-1; D unclear. The ends were cut back, 3 bases at V and 7 bases at J, with 15 bases in the middle. The CDR3 has 14 residues.

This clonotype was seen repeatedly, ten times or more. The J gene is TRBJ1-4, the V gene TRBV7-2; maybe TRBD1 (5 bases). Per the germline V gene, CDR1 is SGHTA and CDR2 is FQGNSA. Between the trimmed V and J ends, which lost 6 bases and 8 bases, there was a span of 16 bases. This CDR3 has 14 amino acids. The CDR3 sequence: CASRGLGVAEKLFF. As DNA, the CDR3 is TGTGCCAGCAGGGGTCTGGGGGTTGCCGAAAAACTGTTTTTT.

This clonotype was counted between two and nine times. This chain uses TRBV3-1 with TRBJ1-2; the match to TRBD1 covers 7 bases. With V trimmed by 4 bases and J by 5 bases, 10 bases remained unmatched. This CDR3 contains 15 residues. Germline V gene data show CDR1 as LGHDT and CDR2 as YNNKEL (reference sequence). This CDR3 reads CASSLGTVLGYGYTF. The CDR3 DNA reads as TGTGCCAGCAGCCTCGGGACAGTCCTAGGGTATGGCTACACCTTC.

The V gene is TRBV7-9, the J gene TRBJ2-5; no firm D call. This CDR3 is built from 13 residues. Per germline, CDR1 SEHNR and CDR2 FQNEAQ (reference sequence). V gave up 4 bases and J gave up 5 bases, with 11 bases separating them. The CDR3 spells CASSSRLSETQYF. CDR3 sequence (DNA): TGTGCCAGCAGCTCCAGGTTGAGCGAGACCCAGTACTTC.

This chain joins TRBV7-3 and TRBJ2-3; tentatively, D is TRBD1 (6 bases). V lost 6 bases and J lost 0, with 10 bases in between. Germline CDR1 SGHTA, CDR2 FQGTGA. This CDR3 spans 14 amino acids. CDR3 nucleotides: TGTGCCAGCAGACTTACAGGGAGCACAGATACGCAGTATTTT. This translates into CASRLTGSTDTQYF.

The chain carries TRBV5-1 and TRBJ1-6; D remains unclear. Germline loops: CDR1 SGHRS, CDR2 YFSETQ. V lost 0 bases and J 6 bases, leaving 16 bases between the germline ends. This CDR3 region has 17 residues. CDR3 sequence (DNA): TGCGCCAGCAGCTTGGTCCACGGTGGGAACCTTAATTCACCCCTCCACTTT. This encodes CASSLVHGGNLNSPLHF. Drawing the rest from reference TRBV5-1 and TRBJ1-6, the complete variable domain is KAGVTQTPRYLIKTRGQQVTLSCSPISGHRSVSWYQQTPGQGLQFLFEYFSETQRNKGNFPGRFSGRQFSNSRSEMNVSTLELGDSALYLCASSLVHGGNLNSPLHFGNGTRLTVT.

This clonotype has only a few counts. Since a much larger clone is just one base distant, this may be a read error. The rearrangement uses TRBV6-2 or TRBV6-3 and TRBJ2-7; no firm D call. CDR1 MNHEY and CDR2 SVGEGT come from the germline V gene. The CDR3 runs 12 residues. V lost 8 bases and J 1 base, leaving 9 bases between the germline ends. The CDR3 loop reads CASGLRSYEQYF. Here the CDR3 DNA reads TGTGCCAGCGGCTTACGGTCCTACGAGCAGTACTTC.

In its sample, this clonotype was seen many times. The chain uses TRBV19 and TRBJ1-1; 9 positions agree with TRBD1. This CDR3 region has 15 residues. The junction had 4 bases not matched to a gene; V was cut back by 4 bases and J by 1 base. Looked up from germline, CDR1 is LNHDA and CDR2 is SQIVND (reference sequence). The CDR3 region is CASSTGTGRNTEAFF. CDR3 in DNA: TGTGCCAGTAGTACCGGGACAGGGCGGAACACTGAAGCTTTCTTT.

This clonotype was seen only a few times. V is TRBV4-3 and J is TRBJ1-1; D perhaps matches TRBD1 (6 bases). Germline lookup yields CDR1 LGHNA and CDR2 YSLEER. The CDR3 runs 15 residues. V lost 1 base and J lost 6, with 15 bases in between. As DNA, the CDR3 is TGCGCCAGCAGCCAAGGACGGGGCTCAGGGGCTGAAGCTTTCTTT. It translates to CASSQGRGSGAEAFF.

The CDR3 DNA is TGTGCCAGCAGCCCCGCCGGAACGAAGGTCGGATCTAATGAAAAACTGTTTTTT. Protein sequence: CASSPAGTKVGSNEKLFF. The V gene is TRBV7-2, the J gene TRBJ1-4; no firm D call. CDR1 is SGHTA, CDR2 FQGNSA, per germline. With 5 bases removed from V and 3 bases from J, the gap between germline ends came to 22 bases. The CDR3 contains 18 residues.

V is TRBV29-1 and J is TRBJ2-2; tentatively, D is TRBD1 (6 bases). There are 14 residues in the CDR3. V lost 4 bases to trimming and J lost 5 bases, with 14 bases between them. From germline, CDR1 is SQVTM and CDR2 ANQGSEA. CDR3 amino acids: CSVVGLRGTGELFF. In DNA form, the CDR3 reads TGCAGCGTTGTCGGACTCAGGGGTACCGGGGAGCTGTTTTTT.

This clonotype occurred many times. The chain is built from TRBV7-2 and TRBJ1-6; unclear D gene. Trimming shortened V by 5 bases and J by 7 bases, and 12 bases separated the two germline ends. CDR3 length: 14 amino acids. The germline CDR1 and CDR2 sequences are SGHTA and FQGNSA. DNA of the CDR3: TGTGCCAGCAGCCCCCTAGGAAACAATTCACCCCTCCACTTT. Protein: CASSPLGNNSPLHF.

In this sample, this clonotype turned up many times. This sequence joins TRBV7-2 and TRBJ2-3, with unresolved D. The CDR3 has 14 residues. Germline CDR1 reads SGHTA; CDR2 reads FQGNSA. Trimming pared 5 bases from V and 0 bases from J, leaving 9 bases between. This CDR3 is CASSVEDSTDTQYF. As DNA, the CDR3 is TGTGCCAGCAGCGTTGAGGATAGCACAGATACGCAGTATTTT.

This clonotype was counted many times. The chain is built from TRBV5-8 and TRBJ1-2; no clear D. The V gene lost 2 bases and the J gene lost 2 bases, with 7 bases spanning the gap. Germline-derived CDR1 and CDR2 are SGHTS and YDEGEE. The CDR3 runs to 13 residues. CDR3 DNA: TGTGCCAGCAGCTTTGAGTCCAACTATGGCTACACCTTC. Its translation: CASSFESNYGYTF.

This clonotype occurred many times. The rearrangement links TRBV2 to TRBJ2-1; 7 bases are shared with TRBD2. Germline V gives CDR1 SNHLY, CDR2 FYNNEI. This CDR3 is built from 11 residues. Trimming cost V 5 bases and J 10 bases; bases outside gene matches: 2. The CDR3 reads CASSQRDEQFF. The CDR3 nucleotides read TGTGCCAGCAGTCAGCGGGACGAGCAGTTCTTC.

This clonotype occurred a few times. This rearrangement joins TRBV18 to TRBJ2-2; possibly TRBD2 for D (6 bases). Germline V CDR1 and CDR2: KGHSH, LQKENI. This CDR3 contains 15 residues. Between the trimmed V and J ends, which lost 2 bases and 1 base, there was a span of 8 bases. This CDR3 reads CASSPNGRNTGELFF. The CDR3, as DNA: TGTGCCAGCTCACCAAACGGGAGGAACACCGGGGAGCTGTTTTTT.